A selection of T cell receptor beta chains follows, all from one sample in a study of identical twins. Via MiXCR, TCRdb re-called the 5' RACE reads, giving one row per CDR3 protein. The sample carries 400,000 to 500,000 distinct CDR3 sequences, less than 20% recorded once. The sample was naive T cells sorted from blood. These receptors were collected from a man in his forties or fifties in good health. CDR3s include the opening cysteine and the closing phenylalanine or tryptophan. Each record gives: D gene, clone size, V gene, J gene, CDR3 DNA, CDR3 protein. The D gene is left open where the match is weak. Size values are once, few and many counts, or a class for expanded clones, and some rows have none.

D gene: -
clone size: -
V gene: TRBV5-1
J gene: TRBJ2-3
CDR3 DNA: TGCGCCAGCAGCTTGACGGAACCGTACACAGATACGCAGTATTTT
CDR3 protein: CASSLTEPYTDTQYF

D gene: TRBD1
clone size: once
V gene: TRBV20-1
J gene: TRBJ2-5
CDR3 DNA: TGCAGTGGCCAGGGACAGCAAGAGACCCAGTACTTC
CDR3 protein: CSGQGQQETQYF

D gene: -
clone size: few
V gene: TRBV6-1
J gene: TRBJ1-4
CDR3 DNA: TGTGCCAGCAGGGACACCGGGGGTGATGAAAAACTGTTTTTT
CDR3 protein: CASRDTGGDEKLFF

D gene: -
clone size: many
V gene: TRBV24-1
J gene: TRBJ2-5
CDR3 DNA: TGTGCCACCAGTCCATCTGGGGAGAGCCAAGAGACCCAGTACTTC
CDR3 protein: CATSPSGESQETQYF

D gene: -
clone size: many
V gene: TRBV10-3
J gene: TRBJ2-2
CDR3 DNA: TGTGCCATCAGGACCCCTCTGGGCGGGGTCAATACCGGGGAGCTGTTTTTT
CDR3 protein: CAIRTPLGGVNTGELFF

D gene: -
clone size: many
V gene: TRBV11-2
J gene: TRBJ1-6
CDR3 DNA: TGTGCCAGCAGCTTAGATAGGTGGGAGAATTCACCCCTCCACTTT
CDR3 protein: CASSLDRWENSPLHF

D gene: TRBD2
clone size: few
V gene: TRBV7-8
J gene: TRBJ2-7
CDR3 DNA: TGTGCCAGCAGCTTAGATGGGGAGGGCTCCTACGAGCAGTACTTC
CDR3 protein: CASSLDGEGSYEQYF

D gene: TRBD2
clone size: many
V gene: TRBV7-2
J gene: TRBJ2-1
CDR3 DNA: TGTGCCAGCAGCCCCTTAACTAGCGGGGTCGGAAATGAGCAGTTCTTC
CDR3 protein: CASSPLTSGVGNEQFF

D gene: -
clone size: few
V gene: TRBV5-5
J gene: TRBJ1-4
CDR3 DNA: TGTGCCAGCAGCTTCTACAGGAACCTTGTCCTTTGTAGAAAACTGTTTTTT
CDR3 protein: CASSFYRNLVLCRKLFF

D gene: TRBD2
clone size: many
V gene: TRBV5-1
J gene: TRBJ2-1
CDR3 DNA: TGCGCCAGCTCCCCCGCCCGGGGGGGCGATGAGCAGTTCTTC
CDR3 protein: CASSPARGGDEQFF

D gene: -
clone size: few
V gene: TRBV12-3/TRBV12-4
J gene: TRBJ2-7
CDR3 DNA: TGTGCCAGCAGTTTACGTAGTAGGTCCGAGCAGTACTTC
CDR3 protein: CASSLRSRSEQYF

D gene: -
clone size: few
V gene: TRBV5-1
J gene: TRBJ1-1
CDR3 DNA: TGCGCCAGCAAGCTGGGATCAGCCTACACTGAAGCTTTCTTT
CDR3 protein: CASKLGSAYTEAFF

D gene: -
clone size: -
V gene: TRBV20-1
J gene: TRBJ2-7
CDR3 DNA: TGCAGTGTCGATACGGGTTACTCCTACGAGCAGTACTTC
CDR3 protein: CSVDTGYSYEQYF

D gene: TRBD1
clone size: few
V gene: TRBV10-3
J gene: TRBJ1-6
CDR3 DNA: TGTGCCATCAGTGACCGCGGGACAGGGAATTCACCCCTCCACTTT
CDR3 protein: CAISDRGTGNSPLHF

D gene: TRBD2
clone size: few
V gene: TRBV5-1
J gene: TRBJ2-1
CDR3 DNA: TGCGCCAGCAGCTTGGGACTAGCGTACAATGAGCAGTTCTTC
CDR3 protein: CASSLGLAYNEQFF